The 8 T cell receptor beta chains below all came from one sample that was sequenced in a study of cytomegalovirus exposure and HLA in healthy donors. The primer mix had 60 Vbeta and 13 Jbeta primers. Here immunoSEQ multiplex PCR was the method, and the copy in TCRdb shows in-frame clones only, minus some. Of under 150,000 clones in the sample, roughly 80% are singletons; the top ten hold less than 2%. Specimen: PBMCs. All receptors come from a man aged 35-49 years in good health and CMV-seronegative.

J is TRBJ2-1 and V is TRBV15; TRBD2 aligns across 8 bases. CDR1 and CDR2 (germline): LNHNV, YYDKDF (reference sequence). This CDR3 spans 16 amino acids. V lost 1 base, J lost 7 bases, and 9 bases stayed unmatched. The CDR3 DNA reads TGTGCCACCAGCAGAGGCCGGGAGGGGGGAAGAAATGAGCAGTTCTTC. Protein sequence: CATSRGREGGRNEQFF.

The rearrangement joins TRBV13 to TRBJ2-5; possibly TRBD2 for D (6 bases). V shed 4 bases and J shed 3 bases, with 9 bases lying between them. CDR3 length equals 13 residues. CDR1 and CDR2 (germline): PRHDT, FYEKMQ (reference sequence). The CDR3 nucleotides are TGTGCCAGCAGCTCAGGCGGGGAAGAGACCCAGTACTTC. Protein product: CASSSGGEETQYF.

J is TRBJ1-5 and V is TRBV5-6; 8 bases match TRBD1. Germline values: CDR1 SGHDT, CDR2 YYEEEE. The CDR3 is 14 residues long. V shed 1 base and J 4 bases; nucleotides not matched to a gene: 1. DNA for the CDR3: TGTGCCAGCAGCTTGCGGACAGGGAATCAGCCCCAGCATTTT. It codes for CASSLRTGNQPQHF.

The chain recombines TRBV7-3 with TRBJ2-1; 7 bases agree with TRBD2. Germline trimming cut 4 bases from V and 5 bases from J; bases unmatched to any gene: 2. The germline CDR1 and CDR2 sequences are SGHTA and FQGTGA. This CDR3 is built from 13 residues. The CDR3 spells CASSSSGDNEQFF. The CDR3 DNA follows: TGTGCCAGCAGCTCTAGCGGAGACAATGAGCAGTTCTTC.

This chain joins TRBV2 and TRBJ1-6; 10 bases agree with TRBD1. This CDR3 is built from 15 residues. CDR1 is SNHLY, CDR2 FYNNEI, per germline. Trimming cost V 7 bases and J 10 bases; bases outside gene matches: 10. The CDR3 region has the DNA TGTGCCAGCACCCCAAGTGGGACAGGGGAATCACCCCTCCACTTT. Protein sequence: CASTPSGTGESPLHF.

The gene calls are TRBV5-6 and TRBJ1-4; maybe TRBD1 (6 bases). This CDR3 comprises 16 residues. Deletions cut 2 bases from V and 7 bases from J, with 18 bases between. From germline, CDR1 is SGHDT and CDR2 YYEEEE. The CDR3 sequence is CASSFGQLGVGEKLFF. The CDR3 DNA is TGTGCCAGCAGCTTCGGACAGCTAGGGGTGGGTGAAAAACTGTTTTTT.

The rearrangement links TRBV19 to TRBJ2-1, with 7 bases that match TRBD2. Germline CDR1 reads LNHDA; CDR2 reads SQIVND (reference sequence). Trimming removed 5 bases from V and 2 bases from J; junction bases left unmatched: 6. This CDR3 contains 15 residues. The CDR3 reads CASSGGGNPYNEQFF. DNA for the CDR3: TGTGCCAGTAGTGGGGGGGGGAACCCCTACAATGAGCAGTTCTTC.

V usage is TRBV4-1 and J usage is TRBJ1-6; D not certain. CDR1 is MGHRA, CDR2 YSYEKL, per germline. The CDR3 is made up of 16 amino acids. Between the trimmed V and J ends, which lost 0 bases and 7 bases, there was a span of 13 bases. The CDR3 nucleotides read TGCGCCAGCAGCCAAGAAAAATCGTACACAAATTCACCCCTCCACTTT. Amino acids: CASSQEKSYTNSPLHF.